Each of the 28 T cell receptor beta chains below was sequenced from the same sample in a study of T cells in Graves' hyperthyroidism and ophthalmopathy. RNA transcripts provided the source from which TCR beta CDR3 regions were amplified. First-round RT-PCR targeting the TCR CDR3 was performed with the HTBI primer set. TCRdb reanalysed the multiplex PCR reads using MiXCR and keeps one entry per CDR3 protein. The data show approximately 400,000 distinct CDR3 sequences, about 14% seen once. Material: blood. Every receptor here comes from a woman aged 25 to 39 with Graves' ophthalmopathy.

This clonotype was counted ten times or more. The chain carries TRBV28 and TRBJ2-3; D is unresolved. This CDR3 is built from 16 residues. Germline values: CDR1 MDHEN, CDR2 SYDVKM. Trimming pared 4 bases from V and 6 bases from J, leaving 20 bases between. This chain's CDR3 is CASSSPMVHADDTQYF. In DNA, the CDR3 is TGTGCCAGCAGTTCCCCCATGGTACATGCCGACGATACGCAGTATTTT. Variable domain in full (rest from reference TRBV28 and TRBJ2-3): DVKVTQSSRYLVKRTGEKVFLECVQDMDHENMFWYRQDPGLGLRLIYFSYDVKMKEKGDIPEGYSVSREKKERFSLILESASTNQTSMYLCASSSPMVHADDTQYFGPGTRLTVL.

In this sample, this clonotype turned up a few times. CDR3 sequence reads: CASSMWASGGHGNEQFF. For the CDR3, the DNA is TGTGCCAGTAGTATGTGGGCTAGCGGGGGCCATGGCAATGAGCAGTTCTTC. The V call is TRBV19, the J call TRBJ2-1, with 10 nucleotides matching TRBD2. The CDR3 runs to 17 residues. Trimming at V came to 3 bases and at J to 6 bases, leaving 11 bases not matched to a gene. Germline assignment: CDR1 LNHDA and CDR2 SQIVND (reference sequence).

The CDR3 loop reads CASGGSNYEQYF. CDR3 sequence (DNA): TGTGCCAGCGGGGGGAGCAACTACGAGCAGTACTTC. This rearrangement joins TRBV19 to TRBJ2-7, with 7 nucleotides matching TRBD2. Germline V CDR1 and CDR2: LNHDA, SQIVND (reference sequence). The CDR3 runs to 12 residues. The J segment lost 3 bases and the V segment lost 9 bases, leaving 5 bases of the junction unmatched. Full variable domain (remainder filled in from reference TRBV19 and TRBJ2-7): DGGITQSPKYLFRKEGQNVTLSCEQNLNHDAMYWYRQDPGQGLRLIYYSQIVNDFQKGDIAEGYSVSREKKESFPLTVTSAQKNPTAFYLCASGGSNYEQYFGPGTRLTVT.

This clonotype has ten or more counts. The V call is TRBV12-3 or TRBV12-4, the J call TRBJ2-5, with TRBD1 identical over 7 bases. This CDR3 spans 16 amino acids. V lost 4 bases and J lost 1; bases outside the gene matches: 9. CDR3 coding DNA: TGTGCCAGCAGTTCGGGATTGAGGGGGCTCCAAGAGACCCAGTACTTC. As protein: CASSSGLRGLQETQYF.

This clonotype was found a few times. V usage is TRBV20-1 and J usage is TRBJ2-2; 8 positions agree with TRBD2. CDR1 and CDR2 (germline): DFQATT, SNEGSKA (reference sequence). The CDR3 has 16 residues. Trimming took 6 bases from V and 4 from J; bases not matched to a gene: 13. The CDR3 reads CSANPGGGRGTGELFF. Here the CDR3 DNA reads TGCAGTGCAAACCCGGGGGGGGGACGGGGCACCGGGGAGCTGTTTTTT.

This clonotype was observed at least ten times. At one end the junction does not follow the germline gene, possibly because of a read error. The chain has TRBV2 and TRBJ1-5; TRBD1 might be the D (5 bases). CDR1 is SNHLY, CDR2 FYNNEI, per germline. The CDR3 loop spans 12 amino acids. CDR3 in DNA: TGTGCCAGCAGTGAAATGGGGACCAGGATGGATTTT. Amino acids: CASSEMGTRMDF.

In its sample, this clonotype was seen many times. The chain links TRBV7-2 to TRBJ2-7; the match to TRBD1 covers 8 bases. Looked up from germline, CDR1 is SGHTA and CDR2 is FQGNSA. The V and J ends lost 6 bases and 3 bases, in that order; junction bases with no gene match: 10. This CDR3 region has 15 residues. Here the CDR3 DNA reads TGTGCCAGCAGACAGGACAGGGATCCCCTCTACGAGCAGTACTTC. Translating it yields CASRQDRDPLYEQYF.

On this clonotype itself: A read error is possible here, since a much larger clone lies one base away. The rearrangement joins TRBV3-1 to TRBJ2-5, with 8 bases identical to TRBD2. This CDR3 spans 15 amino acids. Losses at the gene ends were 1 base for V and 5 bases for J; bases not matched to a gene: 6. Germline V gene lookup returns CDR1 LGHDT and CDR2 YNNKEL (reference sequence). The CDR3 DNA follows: TGTGCCAGCAGCCAAGGGGGACTAGTGTACGAGACCCAGTACTTC. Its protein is CASSQGGLVYETQYF.

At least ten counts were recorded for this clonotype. CDR3 amino acids: CASSLRQTQFF. The CDR3, as DNA: TGTGCCAGCAGTTTAAGACAGACGCAGTTCTTC. This rearrangement joins TRBV28 to TRBJ2-1, with D possibly TRBD1 on 5 matching bases. The V end lost 2 bases, the J end lost 12 bases, and 8 bases lay between the germline ends. The CDR3 runs to 11 residues. Germline lookup yields CDR1 MDHEN and CDR2 SYDVKM. Looking up the rest from reference TRBV28 and TRBJ2-1 gives the full variable domain: DVKVTQSSRYLVKRTGEKVFLECVQDMDHENMFWYRQDPGLGLRLIYFSYDVKMKEKGDIPEGYSVSREKKERFSLILESASTNQTSMYLCASSLRQTQFFGPGTRLTVL.

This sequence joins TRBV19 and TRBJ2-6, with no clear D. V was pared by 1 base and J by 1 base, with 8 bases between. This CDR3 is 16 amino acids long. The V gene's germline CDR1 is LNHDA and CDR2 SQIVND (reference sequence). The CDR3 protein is CASSIGYGSGANVLTF. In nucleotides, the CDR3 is TGTGCCAGTAGTATAGGGTACGGGTCTGGGGCCAACGTCCTGACTTTC. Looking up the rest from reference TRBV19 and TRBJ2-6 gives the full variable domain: DGGITQSPKYLFRKEGQNVTLSCEQNLNHDAMYWYRQDPGQGLRLIYYSQIVNDFQKGDIAEGYSVSREKKESFPLTVTSAQKNPTAFYLCASSIGYGSGANVLTFGAGSRLTVL.

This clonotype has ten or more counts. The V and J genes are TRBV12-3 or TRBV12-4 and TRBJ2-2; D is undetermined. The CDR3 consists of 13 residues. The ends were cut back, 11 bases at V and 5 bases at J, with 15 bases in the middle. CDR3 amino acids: CACGGERTGELFF. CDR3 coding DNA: TGTGCCTGCGGCGGCGAGAGGACCGGGGAGCTGTTTTTT.

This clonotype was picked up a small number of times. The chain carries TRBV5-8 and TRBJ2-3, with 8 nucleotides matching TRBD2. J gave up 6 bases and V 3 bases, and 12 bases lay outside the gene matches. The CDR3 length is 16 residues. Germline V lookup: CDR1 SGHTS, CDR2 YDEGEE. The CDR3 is CASSSERGPLLDTQYF. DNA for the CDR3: TGTGCCAGCAGCTCGGAGCGGGGGCCCCTATTGGATACGCAGTATTTT.

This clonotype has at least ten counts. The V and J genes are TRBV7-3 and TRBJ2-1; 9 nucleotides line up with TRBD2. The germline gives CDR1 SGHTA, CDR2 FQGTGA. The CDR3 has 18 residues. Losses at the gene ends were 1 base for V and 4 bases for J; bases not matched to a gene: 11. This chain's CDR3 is CASSLRSPSGDMYNEQFF. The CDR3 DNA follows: TGTGCCAGCAGCTTAAGGTCCCCTAGCGGGGACATGTACAATGAGCAGTTCTTC.

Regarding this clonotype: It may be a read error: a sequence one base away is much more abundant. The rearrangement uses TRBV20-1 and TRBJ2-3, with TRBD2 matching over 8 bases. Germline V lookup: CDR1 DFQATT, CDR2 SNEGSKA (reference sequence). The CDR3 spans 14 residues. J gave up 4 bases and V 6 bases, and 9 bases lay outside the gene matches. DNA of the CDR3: TGCAGTGCCACAAGCGGGGGTGACGCAGATACGCAGTATTTT. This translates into CSATSGGDADTQYF.

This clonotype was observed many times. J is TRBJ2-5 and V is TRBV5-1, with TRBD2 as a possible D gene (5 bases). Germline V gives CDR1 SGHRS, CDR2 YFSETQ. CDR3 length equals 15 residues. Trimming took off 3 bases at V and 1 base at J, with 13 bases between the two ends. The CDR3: CASSSRPGSQETQYF. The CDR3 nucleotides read TGCGCCAGCAGCTCTCGCCCGGGGAGCCAAGAGACCCAGTACTTC.

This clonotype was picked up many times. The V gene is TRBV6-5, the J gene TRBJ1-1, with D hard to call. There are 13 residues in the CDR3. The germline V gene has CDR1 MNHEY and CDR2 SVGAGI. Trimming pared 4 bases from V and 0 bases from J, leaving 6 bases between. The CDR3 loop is CASSFILNTEAFF. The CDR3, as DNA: TGTGCCAGCAGTTTCATATTGAACACTGAAGCTTTCTTT.

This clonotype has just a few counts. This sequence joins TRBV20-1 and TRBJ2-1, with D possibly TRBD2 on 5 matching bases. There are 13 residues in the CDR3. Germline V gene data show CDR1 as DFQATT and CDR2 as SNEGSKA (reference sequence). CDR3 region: CQIRTPSYNEQFF. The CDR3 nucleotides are TGCCAGATCCGGACTCCATCCTACAATGAGCAGTTCTTC.

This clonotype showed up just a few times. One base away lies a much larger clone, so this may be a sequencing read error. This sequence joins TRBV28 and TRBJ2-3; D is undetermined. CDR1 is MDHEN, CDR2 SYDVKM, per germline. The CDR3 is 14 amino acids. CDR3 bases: TGTGCCAGCCGTGTGGGGTATAGCACAGATGCGCAGTATTTT. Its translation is CASRVGYSTDAQYF.

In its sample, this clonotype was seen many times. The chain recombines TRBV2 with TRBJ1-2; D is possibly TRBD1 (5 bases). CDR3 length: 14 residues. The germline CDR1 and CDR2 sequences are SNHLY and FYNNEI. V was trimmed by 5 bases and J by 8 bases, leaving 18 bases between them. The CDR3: CASSLDRPRGGYTF. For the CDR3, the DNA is TGTGCCAGCAGTCTCGACCGACCCCGGGGGGGCTACACCTTC.

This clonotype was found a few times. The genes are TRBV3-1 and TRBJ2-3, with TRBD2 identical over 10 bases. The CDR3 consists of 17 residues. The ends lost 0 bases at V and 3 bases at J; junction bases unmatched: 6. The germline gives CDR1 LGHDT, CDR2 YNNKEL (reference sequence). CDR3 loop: CASSQEGLAGGTDTQYF. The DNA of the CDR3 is TGTGCCAGCAGCCAAGAGGGATTAGCGGGGGGTACAGATACGCAGTATTTT.

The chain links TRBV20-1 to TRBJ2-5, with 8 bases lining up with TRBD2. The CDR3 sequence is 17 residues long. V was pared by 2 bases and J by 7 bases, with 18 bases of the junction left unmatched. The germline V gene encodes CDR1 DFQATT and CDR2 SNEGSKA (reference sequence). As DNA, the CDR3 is TGCAGTGCTAGATCCCGCCGCGGGAGGTGGGGGTGGGTGACCCAGTACTTC. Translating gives CSARSRRGRWGWVTQYF.

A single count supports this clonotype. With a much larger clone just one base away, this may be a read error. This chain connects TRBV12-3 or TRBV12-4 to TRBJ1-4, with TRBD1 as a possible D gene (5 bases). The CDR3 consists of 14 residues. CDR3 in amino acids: CASSLAGRNDKLFF. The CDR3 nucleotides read TGTGCCAGCAGTTTAGCGGGGCGGAATGATAAACTGTTTTTT.

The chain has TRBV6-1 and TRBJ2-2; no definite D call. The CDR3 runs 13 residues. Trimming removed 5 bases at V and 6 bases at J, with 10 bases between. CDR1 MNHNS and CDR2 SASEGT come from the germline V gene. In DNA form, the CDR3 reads TGTGCCAGCAGTCCGACATCGTCCGGGGAGCTGTTTTTT. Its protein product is CASSPTSSGELFF.

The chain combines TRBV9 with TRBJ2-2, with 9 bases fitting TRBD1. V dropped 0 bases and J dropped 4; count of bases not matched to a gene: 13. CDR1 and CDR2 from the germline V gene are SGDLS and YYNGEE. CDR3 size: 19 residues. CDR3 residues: CASSVAGMAGTGSTGELFF. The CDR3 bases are TGTGCCAGCAGCGTAGCTGGGATGGCGGGGACAGGGAGCACCGGGGAGCTGTTTTTT.

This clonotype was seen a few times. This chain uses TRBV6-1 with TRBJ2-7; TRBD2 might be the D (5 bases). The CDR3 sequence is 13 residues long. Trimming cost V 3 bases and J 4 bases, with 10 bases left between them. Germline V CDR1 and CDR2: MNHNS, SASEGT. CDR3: CASSERATYEQYF. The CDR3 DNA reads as TGTGCCAGCAGTGAGAGGGCTACTTACGAGCAGTACTTC.

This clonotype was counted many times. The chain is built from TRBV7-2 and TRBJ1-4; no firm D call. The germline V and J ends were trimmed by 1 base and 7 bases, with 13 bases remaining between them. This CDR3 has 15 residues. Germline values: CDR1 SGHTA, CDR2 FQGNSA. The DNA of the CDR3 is TGTGCCAGCAGCTTAGATGGGGAACCTGGTGAAAAACTGTTTTTT. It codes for CASSLDGEPGEKLFF.

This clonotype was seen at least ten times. As DNA, the CDR3 is TGCGCCAGCAGCCGAAGTGTTTACTACGAGCAGTACTTC. Translation: CASSRSVYYEQYF. The J gene is TRBJ2-7, the V gene TRBV4-1, with D hard to call. The CDR3 loop spans 13 amino acids. V was pared by 4 bases and J by 3 bases, with 10 bases between. Per the germline V gene, CDR1 is MGHRA and CDR2 is YSYEKL.

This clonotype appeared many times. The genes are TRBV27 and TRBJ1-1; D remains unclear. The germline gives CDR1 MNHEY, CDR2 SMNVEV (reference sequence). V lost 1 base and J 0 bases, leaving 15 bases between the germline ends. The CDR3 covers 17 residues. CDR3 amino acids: CASSLWANSKVNTEAFF. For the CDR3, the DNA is TGTGCCAGCAGTTTATGGGCAAATAGCAAAGTGAACACTGAAGCTTTCTTT.